The rows below give T cell receptor beta chains drawn from one sample of a study of shared T cell receptors in the human thymus. Here immunoSEQ multiplex PCR was the method, and the copy in TCRdb shows in-frame clones only, minus some. The sample holds about 540,000 clones, 70% to 80% seen once. The sample was also linked to a second study, of human thymus T cells.

The sample taken for sequencing was thymocytes. The receptors were gathered from a boy in the first two years of life with a congenital heart defect. CDR3s include the opening cysteine and the closing phenylalanine or tryptophan. The D gene is left open where the match is weak. Some rows mark clone size as missing; the rest say once, few, many or name a class of expanded clone.

cdr3_length d_call clone_size j_call v_call cdr3_nt cdr3_aa
12 TRBD2 NA TRBJ2-1 TRBV19 TGTGCCAGTAGTCCGGGAGGGACTCAGCAGTTCTTC CASSPGGTQQFF
16 NA NA TRBJ2-7 TRBV25-1 TGTGCCAGCAGTGAATGGAGGGGGGGGTCCACCTACGAGCAGTACTTC CASSEWRGGSTYEQYF
16 NA NA TRBJ2-7 TRBV25-1 TGTGCCAGCAGTGAATGGAGGGGGGGGTCCACCTACGAGCAGTACTTC CASSEWRGGSTYEQYF
19 NA NA TRBJ2-5 TRBV7-2 TGTGCCAGCAGCTTAGAAGGGGGAGGGCCTGAGGTTTGCGAAGAGACCCAGTACTTC CASSLEGGGPEVCEETQYF
15 NA NA TRBJ1-1 TRBV28 TGTGCCAGCAGTTTAAAGGTGTCAGGGAACACTGAAGCTTTCTTT CASSLKVSGNTEAFF
13 NA NA TRBJ2-1 TRBV5-1 TGCGCCAGCAGTCACGATATGAGAGGAGAGCAGTTCTTC CASSHDMRGEQFF
18 TRBD1 NA TRBJ2-3 TRBV4-3 TGCGCCAGCAGCCCCGGACAGGGCCCTTTGTCCCGCACAGATACGCAGTATTTT CASSPGQGPLSRTDTQYF
18 TRBD1 NA TRBJ1-3 TRBV28 TGTGCCAGCAGCCCCCAAACGGCAGGGGGCGCGAGGGGAAACACCATATATTTT CASSPQTAGGARGNTIYF
13 TRBD2 NA TRBJ2-7 TRBV7-3 TGTGCCAGCAGCTTTTTCGCGGGAGGGGAGCAGTACTTC CASSFFAGGEQYF
14 NA few TRBJ2-2 TRBV28 TGTGCCAGCACAGGACAGCTCTTAACCGGGGAGCTGTTTTTT CASTGQLLTGELFF
11 NA NA TRBJ2-1 TRBV30 TGTGCCTGGAGGCCCTTAGATGAGCAGTTCTTC CAWRPLDEQFF
16 TRBD2 NA TRBJ2-1 TRBV12-5 TGTGCTAGTGCAAAAAAGGCGGGAGGGCCCCACAATGAGCAGTTCTTC CASAKKAGGPHNEQFF
15 TRBD2 NA TRBJ2-7 TRBV5-6 TGTGCCAGCAGCTCCCCGAAGAGGACTAGGGGAGAGCAGTACTTC CASSSPKRTRGEQYF
13 NA NA TRBJ2-1 TRBV4-3 TGCGCCAGCAGCCGACAAGCGCGGGGTGAGCAGTTCTTC CASSRQARGEQFF
15 TRBD1 NA TRBJ2-2 TRBV28 TGTGCCAGCAGTCTCGGGACAGGGGGGACCGGGGAGCTGTTTTTT CASSLGTGGTGELFF
15 TRBD1 few TRBJ2-3 TRBV7-9 TGTGCCAGCAGTCGTGGACAGGGGACCCTAGATACGCAGTATTTT CASSRGQGTLDTQYF
15 NA NA TRBJ2-7 TRBV13 TGTGCCAGCAGTCAAACGCTAAGCGGGCTTTGCGAGCAGTACTTC CASSQTLSGLCEQYF
18 NA few TRBJ1-1 TRBV2 TGTGCCAGCAGATCCCCGGGGGGCGAAGGGACGAGGGACACTGAAGCTTTCTTT CASRSPGGEGTRDTEAFF
18 TRBD2 NA TRBJ2-2 TRBV2 TGTGCCAGCAGTGCCCCAGCCGGACTAGCGGTAAACACCGGGGAGCTGTTTTTT CASSAPAGLAVNTGELFF
20 TRBD1 NA TRBJ2-2 TRBV28 TGTGCCAGCAGTGGGTGTACCATCTCCCTCCGGGACAGGGCACACGGGGAGCTGTTTTTT CASSGCTISLRDRAHGELFF
14 TRBD1 NA TRBJ1-4 TRBV25-1 TGTGCCAGCAGTGAAGGACAGGGAGGGGAAAAACTGTTTTTT CASSEGQGGEKLFF
17 TRBD2 NA TRBJ2-7 TRBV27 TGTGCCAGCAGTTTAAAAACTCCTAGCGGAAGCTCCTACGAGCAGTACTTC CASSLKTPSGSSYEQYF
16 TRBD2 NA TRBJ2-3 TRBV29-1 TGCAGCGCCGTCTCGACCGGACTAGCGGGAGACGATACGCAGTATTTT CSAVSTGLAGDDTQYF
14 TRBD2 NA TRBJ2-1 TRBV29-1 TGCAGCGTAGCGACTAGCGGGAGGGTAAATGAGCAGTTCTTC CSVATSGRVNEQFF
16 NA NA TRBJ1-2 TRBV11-1 TGTGCCAGCAGCTGTGACAATCCCGAAGGTGACTATGGCTACACCTTC CASSCDNPEGDYGYTF
19 TRBD1 NA TRBJ2-4 TRBV28 TGTGCCAGCAGCTGTCTGGACAGGGGGGACCTTCTAGCCAAAAACATTCAGTACTTC CASSCLDRGDLLAKNIQYF
22 TRBD2 NA TRBJ2-5 TRBV4-1 TGCGCCAGCAGCCAAGGGACCGGGACTAGCGGGAGGTTGGGGACTTACCAAGAGACCCAGTACTTC CASSQGTGTSGRLGTYQETQYF
17 NA NA TRBJ2-2 TRBV29-1 TGCAGCGTTGGGGCGGGGACAGACAGCGCGAACACCGGGGAGCTGTTTTTT CSVGAGTDSANTGELFF
18 TRBD1 once TRBJ2-1 TRBV7-6 TGTGCCAGCAGCTTAGATGTCTCCGGGACAGGGGCCTACAATGAGCAGTTCTTC CASSLDVSGTGAYNEQFF
16 NA few TRBJ2-1 TRBV6-1 TGTGCCAGCAGTGAAGTGGAACAGGACGGGGGCAATGAGCAGTTCTTC CASSEVEQDGGNEQFF
12 TRBD2 NA TRBJ2-7 TRBV10-3 TGTGCCATCAGTGGGACTAGCTTCGAGCAGTACTTC CAISGTSFEQYF
14 NA once TRBJ1-5 TRBV29-1 TGCAGCGCATTAGACACAGGGTCGGGGCAGCCCCAGCATTTT CSALDTGSGQPQHF
18 TRBD2 NA TRBJ2-1 TRBV27 TGTGCCAGCAGTTTATACGGGACTAGCGGAGCGATAGAGGATGAGCAGTTCTTC CASSLYGTSGAIEDEQFF
12 NA NA TRBJ1-2 TRBV7-2 TGTGCCAGCAGCGTCAGGGGCTATGGCTACACCTTC CASSVRGYGYTF
13 NA NA TRBJ2-7 TRBV14 TGTGCCAGCAGCCAAGAGAAGGGGTACGAGCAGTACTTC CASSQEKGYEQYF
13 NA few TRBJ1-2 TRBV28 TGTGCCAGCACCTCTATGGGAGGCTATGGCTACACCTTC CASTSMGGYGYTF
16 NA NA TRBJ2-1 TRBV7-3 TGTGCCAGCAGCTTAAAGGTCAGCGCGGCCTACAATGAGCAGTTCTTC CASSLKVSAAYNEQFF
15 TRBD1 NA TRBJ1-5 TRBV29-1 TGCAGCGTTGAAAGTTTGACAGGGCTGAATCAGCCCCAGCATTTT CSVESLTGLNQPQHF
13 NA NA TRBJ2-7 TRBV13 TGTGCCAGCAGCTCCCTCGGAGTCTACGAGCAGTACTTC CASSSLGVYEQYF
15 TRBD1 NA TRBJ2-7 TRBV30 TGTGCCTGGAGTCCCGACAGGGCAAAGTCCTACGAGCAGTACTTC CAWSPDRAKSYEQYF
17 NA NA TRBJ2-1 TRBV4-2 TGTGCCAGCAGCCCCCTAGCTAGCGCCCGCTCCTACAATGAGCAGTTCTTC CASSPLASARSYNEQFF
13 TRBD1 NA TRBJ1-5 TRBV2 TGTGCCAGCACCGGACAGGGCAATCAGCCCCAGCATTTT CASTGQGNQPQHF
11 NA NA TRBJ2-5 TRBV20-1 TGCAGTGCTAGACCAAAAGAGACCCAGTACTTC CSARPKETQYF
15 TRBD2 NA TRBJ2-3 TRBV7-2 TGTGCCAGCAGCTCCCCCGCGGGAGGGACAGATACGCAGTATTTT CASSSPAGGTDTQYF
21 TRBD2 few TRBJ2-7 TRBV27 TGTGCCAGCAGCCACTTGGGAGCTCGAAAGACTCTAGCGGGACCATTCTACGAGCAGTACTTC CASSHLGARKTLAGPFYEQYF
16 TRBD2 NA TRBJ2-7 TRBV27 TGTGCCAGCAGCCATGGGGGACTAGCGGGAGTGTCCGAGCAGTACTTC CASSHGGLAGVSEQYF
14 NA NA TRBJ2-7 TRBV11-1 TGTGCCAGCAGCCCCGATCCCGGGGTCTACGAGCAGTACTTC CASSPDPGVYEQYF
17 TRBD1 NA TRBJ1-4 TRBV5-6 TGTGCCAGCAGCGACGACCGGGACAGGGCAACTAATGAAAAACTGTTTTTT CASSDDRDRATNEKLFF
19 TRBD2 once TRBJ2-1 TRBV29-1 TGCAGCGTTGGTCCGGGACTAGCGGTTTCCTTACCCGATCCGTGGGAGCAGTTCTTC CSVGPGLAVSLPDPWEQFF
16 TRBD2 NA TRBJ2-3 TRBV19 TGTGCCAGTAGTATGCCGGCGGGAGAAAGCACAGATACGCAGTATTTT CASSMPAGESTDTQYF
14 TRBD2 NA TRBJ2-5 TRBV7-2 TGTGCCAGCAGCCGGGAGGGTGGGGGAGAGACCCAGTACTTC CASSREGGGETQYF
16 TRBD1 NA TRBJ2-5 TRBV18 TGTGCCAGCTCACCTCACAGGGGCAATGGATGGAAGACCCAGTACTTC CASSPHRGNGWKTQYF
16 TRBD1 NA TRBJ2-5 TRBV7-9 TGTGCCAGCAGCTCGACGGGACAGAATATCCAAGAGACCCAGTACTTC CASSSTGQNIQETQYF